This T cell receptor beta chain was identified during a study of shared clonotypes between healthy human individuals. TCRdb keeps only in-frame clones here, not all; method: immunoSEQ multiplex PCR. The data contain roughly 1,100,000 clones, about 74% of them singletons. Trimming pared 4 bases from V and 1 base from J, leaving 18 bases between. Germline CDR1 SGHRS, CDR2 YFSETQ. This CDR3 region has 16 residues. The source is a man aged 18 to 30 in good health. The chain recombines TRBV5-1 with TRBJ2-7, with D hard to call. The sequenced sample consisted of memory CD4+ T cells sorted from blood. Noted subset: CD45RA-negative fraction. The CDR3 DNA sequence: TGCGCCAGCAGCCTCGCCGGGCCAATGGGGTCCTACGAGCAGTACTTC. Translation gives CASSLAGPMGSYEQYF.